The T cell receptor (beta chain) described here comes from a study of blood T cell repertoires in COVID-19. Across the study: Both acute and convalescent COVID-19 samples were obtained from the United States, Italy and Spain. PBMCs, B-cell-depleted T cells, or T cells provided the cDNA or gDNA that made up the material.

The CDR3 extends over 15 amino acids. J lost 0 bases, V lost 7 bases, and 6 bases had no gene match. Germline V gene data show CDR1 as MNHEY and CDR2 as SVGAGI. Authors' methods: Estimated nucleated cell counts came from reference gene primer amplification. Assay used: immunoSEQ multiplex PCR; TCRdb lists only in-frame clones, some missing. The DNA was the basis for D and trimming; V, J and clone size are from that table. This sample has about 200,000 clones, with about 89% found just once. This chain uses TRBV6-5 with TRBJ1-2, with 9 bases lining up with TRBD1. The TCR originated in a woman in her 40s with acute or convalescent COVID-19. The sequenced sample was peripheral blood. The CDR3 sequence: CASNKGQGTNYGYTF. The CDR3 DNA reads TGTGCCAGCAATAAGGGACAGGGTACTAACTATGGCTACACCTTC.